The present TCR beta chain was sequenced within a study of blood T cell repertoires in COVID-19. The table came from immunoSEQ multiplex PCR; TCRdb's copy has only in-frame clones and leaves some out. The table has 200,000 to 250,000 clones, about four fifths seen once; the top ten hold 1.8%. Germline V gives CDR1 SEHNR, CDR2 FQNEAQ (reference sequence). The trim removed 5 bases at V and 10 bases at J, leaving 4 bases unmatched. The CDR3 contains 14 residues. The sequenced material came from PBMCs or T cells enriched from blood (not recorded which). The chain couples TRBV7-9 to TRBJ1-6; 11 bases line up with TRBD1. The sequence derives from a man in his 60s who had recovered from COVID-19. CDR3 nucleotides: TGTGCCAGCAGCCGGGACAGGGGGGGATCACCCCTCCACTTT. Protein: CASSRDRGGSPLHF.